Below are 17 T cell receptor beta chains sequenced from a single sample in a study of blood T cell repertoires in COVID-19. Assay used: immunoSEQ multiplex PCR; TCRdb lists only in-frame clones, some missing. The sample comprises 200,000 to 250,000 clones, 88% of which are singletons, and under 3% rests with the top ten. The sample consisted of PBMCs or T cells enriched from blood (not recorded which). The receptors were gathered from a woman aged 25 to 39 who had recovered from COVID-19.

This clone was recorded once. CDR3 amino acids: CASSAPWDRVTGELFF. Written as DNA, the CDR3 is TGTGCCAGCAGCGCCCCCTGGGACAGGGTCACCGGGGAGCTGTTTTTT. The gene calls are TRBV5-6 and TRBJ2-2; 9 bases map to TRBD1. This CDR3 contains 16 residues. J lost 4 bases, V lost 4 bases, and 8 bases had no gene match. Germline lookup yields CDR1 SGHDT and CDR2 YYEEEE. The whole variable domain, filled in from reference TRBV5-6 and TRBJ2-2, reads DAGVTQSPTHLIKTRGQQVTLRCSPKSGHDTVSWYQQALGQGPQFIFQYYEEEERQRGNFPDRFSGHQFPNYSSELNVNALLLGDSALYLCASSAPWDRVTGELFFGEGSRLTVL.

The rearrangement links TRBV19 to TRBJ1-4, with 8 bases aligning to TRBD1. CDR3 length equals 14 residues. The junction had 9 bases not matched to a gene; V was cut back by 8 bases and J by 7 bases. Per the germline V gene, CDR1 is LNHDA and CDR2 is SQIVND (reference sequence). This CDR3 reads CASSTRDRPEKLFF. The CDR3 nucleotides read TGTGCCAGTTCCACTAGGGACAGGCCTGAAAAACTGTTTTTT.

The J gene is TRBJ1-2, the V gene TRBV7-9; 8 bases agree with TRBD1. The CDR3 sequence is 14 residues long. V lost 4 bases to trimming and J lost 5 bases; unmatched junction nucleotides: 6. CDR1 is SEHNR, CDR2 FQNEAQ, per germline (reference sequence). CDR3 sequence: CASSSGQARYGYTF. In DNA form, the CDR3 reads TGTGCCAGCAGCTCGGGACAGGCTCGATATGGCTACACCTTC.

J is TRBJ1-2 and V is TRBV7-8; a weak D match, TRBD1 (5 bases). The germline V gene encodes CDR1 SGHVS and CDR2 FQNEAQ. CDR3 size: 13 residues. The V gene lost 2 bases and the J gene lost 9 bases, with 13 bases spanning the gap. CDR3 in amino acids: CASSLIQDLSYTF. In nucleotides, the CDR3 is TGTGCCAGCAGCTTAATACAGGATCTTAGCTACACCTTC.

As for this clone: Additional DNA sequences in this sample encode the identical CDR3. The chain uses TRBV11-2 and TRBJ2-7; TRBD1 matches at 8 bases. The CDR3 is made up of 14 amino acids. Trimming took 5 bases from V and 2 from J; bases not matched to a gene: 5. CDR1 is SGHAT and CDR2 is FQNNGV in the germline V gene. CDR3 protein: CASSLGQGPYEQYF. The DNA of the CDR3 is TGTGCCAGCAGCCTTGGACAGGGCCCCTACGAGCAGTACTTC.

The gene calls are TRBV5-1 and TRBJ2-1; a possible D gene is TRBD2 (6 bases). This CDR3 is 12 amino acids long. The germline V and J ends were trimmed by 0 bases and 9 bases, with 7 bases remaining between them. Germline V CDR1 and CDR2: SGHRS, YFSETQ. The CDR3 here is CASSLEGGEQFF. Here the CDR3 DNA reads TGCGCCAGCAGCTTGGAGGGAGGTGAGCAGTTCTTC.

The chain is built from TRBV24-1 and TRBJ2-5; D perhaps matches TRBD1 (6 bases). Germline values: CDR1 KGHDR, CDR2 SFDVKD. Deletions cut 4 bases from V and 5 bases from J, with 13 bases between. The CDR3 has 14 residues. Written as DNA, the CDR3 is TGTGCCACCAGTGACGCCAGGGGCGCGGAGACCCAGTACTTC. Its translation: CATSDARGAETQYF.

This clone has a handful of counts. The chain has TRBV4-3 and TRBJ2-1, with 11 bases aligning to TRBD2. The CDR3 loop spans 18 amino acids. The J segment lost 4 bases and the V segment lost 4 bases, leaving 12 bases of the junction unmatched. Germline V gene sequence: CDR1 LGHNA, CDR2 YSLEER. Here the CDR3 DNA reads TGCGCCAGCAGCCGGGATAGCGGGGGGGGGCTAGGATACAATGAGCAGTTCTTC. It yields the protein CASSRDSGGGLGYNEQFF.

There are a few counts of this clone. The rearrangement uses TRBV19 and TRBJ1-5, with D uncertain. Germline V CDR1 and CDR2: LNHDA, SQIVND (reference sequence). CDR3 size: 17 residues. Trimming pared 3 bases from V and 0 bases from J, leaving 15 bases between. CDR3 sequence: CASSMLRGYGSNQPQHF. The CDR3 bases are TGTGCCAGTAGTATGTTGCGAGGGTATGGTAGCAATCAGCCCCAGCATTTT.

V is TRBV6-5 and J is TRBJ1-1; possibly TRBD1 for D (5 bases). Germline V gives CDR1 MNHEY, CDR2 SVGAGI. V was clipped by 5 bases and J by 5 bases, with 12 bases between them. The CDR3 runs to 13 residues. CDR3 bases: TGTGCCAGCAGTACGGGGGATACGACTGAAGCTTTCTTT. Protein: CASSTGDTTEAFF.

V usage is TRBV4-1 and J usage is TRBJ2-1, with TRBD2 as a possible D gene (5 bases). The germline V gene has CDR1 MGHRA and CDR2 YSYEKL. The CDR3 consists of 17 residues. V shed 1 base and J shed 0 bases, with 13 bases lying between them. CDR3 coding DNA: TGCGCCAGCAGCCAAGTGGCGGGCATCAGCTCCTACAATGAGCAGTTCTTC. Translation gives CASSQVAGISSYNEQFF.

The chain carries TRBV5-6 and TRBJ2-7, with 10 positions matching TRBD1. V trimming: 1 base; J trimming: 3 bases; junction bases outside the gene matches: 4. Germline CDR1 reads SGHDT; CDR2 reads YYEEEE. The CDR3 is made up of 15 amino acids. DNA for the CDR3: TGTGCCAGCAGCTTGAGGGGACAGGGGTACTACGAGCAGTACTTC. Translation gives CASSLRGQGYYEQYF.

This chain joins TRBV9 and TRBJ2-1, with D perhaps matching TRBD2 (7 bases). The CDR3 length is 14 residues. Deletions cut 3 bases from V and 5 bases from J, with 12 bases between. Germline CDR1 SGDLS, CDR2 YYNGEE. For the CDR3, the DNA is TGTGCCAGCAGCGCTCGGGGGGCTCACAATGAGCAGTTCTTC. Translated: CASSARGAHNEQFF.

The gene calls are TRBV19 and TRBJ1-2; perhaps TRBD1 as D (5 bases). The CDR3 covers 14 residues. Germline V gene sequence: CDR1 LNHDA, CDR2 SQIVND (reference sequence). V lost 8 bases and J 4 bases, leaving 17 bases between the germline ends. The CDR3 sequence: CASLPSGGVYGYTF. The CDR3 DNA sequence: TGTGCCAGTCTCCCCTCTGGGGGGGTCTATGGCTACACCTTC. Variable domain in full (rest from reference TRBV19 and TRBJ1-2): DGGITQSPKYLFRKEGQNVTLSCEQNLNHDAMYWYRQDPGQGLRLIYYSQIVNDFQKGDIAEGYSVSREKKESFPLTVTSAQKNPTAFYLCASLPSGGVYGYTFGSGTRLTVV.

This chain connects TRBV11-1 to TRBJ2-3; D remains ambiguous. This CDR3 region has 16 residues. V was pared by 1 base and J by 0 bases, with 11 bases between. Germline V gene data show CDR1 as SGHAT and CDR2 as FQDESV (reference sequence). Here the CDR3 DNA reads TGTGCCAGCAGCTTAGGAGAGAGCTCTAGCACAGATACGCAGTATTTT. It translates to CASSLGESSSTDTQYF.

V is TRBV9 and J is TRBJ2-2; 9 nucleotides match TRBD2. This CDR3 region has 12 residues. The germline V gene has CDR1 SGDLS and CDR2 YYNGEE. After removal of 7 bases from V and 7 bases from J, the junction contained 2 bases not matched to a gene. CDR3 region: CASQLAGGELFF. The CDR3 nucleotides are TGTGCCAGCCAACTAGCGGGCGGGGAGCTGTTTTTT.

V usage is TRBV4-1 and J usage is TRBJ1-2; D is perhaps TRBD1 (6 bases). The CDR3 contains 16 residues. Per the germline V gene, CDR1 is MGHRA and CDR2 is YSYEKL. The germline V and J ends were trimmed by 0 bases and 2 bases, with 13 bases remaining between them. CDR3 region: CASSQDYGGLNYGYTF. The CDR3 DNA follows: TGCGCCAGCAGCCAAGATTACGGGGGGCTGAACTATGGCTACACCTTC.